What follows are 22 T cell receptor beta chains derived from one specimen sequenced in a study of blood T cell repertoires in COVID-19. Clones were read by immunoSEQ multiplex PCR, and TCRdb kept only the in-frame ones, dropping some. This table holds some 130,000 clones, under 85% found once. The specimen was PBMCs or T cells enriched from blood (not recorded which). The receptors derive from a man aged 30 to 45 who had recovered from COVID-19.

This chain uses TRBV14 with TRBJ1-1, with D unclear. The V gene's germline CDR1 is SGHDN and CDR2 FVKESK. V dropped 3 bases and J dropped 1 base, with 6 bases sitting between them. The CDR3 spans 13 residues. The CDR3 protein is CASSQYGNTEAFF. In DNA form, the CDR3 reads TGTGCCAGCAGCCAGTACGGGAACACTGAAGCTTTCTTT.

A single count supports this clone. The rearrangement uses TRBV14 and TRBJ1-2; weak D call: TRBD1 (5 bases). V lost 1 base and J lost 0, with 12 bases in between. The germline gives CDR1 SGHDN, CDR2 FVKESK. The CDR3 runs 16 residues. CDR3 DNA sequence: TGTGCCAGCAGCCAAGCACCAGGGAACGCTAACTATGGCTACACCTTC. Translated, it gives CASSQAPGNANYGYTF.

The rearrangement links TRBV19 to TRBJ1-5; D is possibly TRBD1 (5 bases). CDR3 length: 14 residues. Germline values: CDR1 LNHDA, CDR2 SQIVND (reference sequence). The ends were cut back, 5 bases at V and 0 bases at J, with 8 bases in the middle. The CDR3, as DNA: TGTGCCAGTAGTCGGGGGGTTAGCAATCAGCCCCAGCATTTT. Translated, it gives CASSRGVSNQPQHF. The whole variable domain, filled in from reference TRBV19 and TRBJ1-5, reads DGGITQSPKYLFRKEGQNVTLSCEQNLNHDAMYWYRQDPGQGLRLIYYSQIVNDFQKGDIAEGYSVSREKKESFPLTVTSAQKNPTAFYLCASSRGVSNQPQHFGDGTRLSIL.

The chain joins TRBV5-1 to TRBJ2-5, with D perhaps TRBD2 (6 bases). Germline CDR1 SGHRS, CDR2 YFSETQ. V was trimmed by 2 bases and J by 3 bases, leaving 11 bases between them. This CDR3 region has 14 residues. CDR3 residues: CASSFMGEEETQYF. DNA for the CDR3: TGCGCCAGCAGCTTCATGGGGGAGGAAGAGACCCAGTACTTC.

This chain connects TRBV12-3 or TRBV12-4 to TRBJ2-7; D perhaps matches TRBD2 (6 bases). V gave up 5 bases and J gave up 3 bases, with 11 bases separating them. This CDR3 region has 13 residues. The CDR3: CASSPGLNYEQYV. The CDR3, as DNA: TGTGCCAGCAGTCCGGGACTGAACTACGAGCAGTACGTC.

The CDR3 coding sequence is TGTGCCACCAACGATGGCAGCAATCAGCCCCAGCATTTT. Its protein is CATNDGSNQPQHF. The gene calls are TRBV15 and TRBJ1-5; D gene uncertain. Between the trimmed V and J ends, which lost 7 bases and 1 base, there was a span of 8 bases. Germline loops: CDR1 LNHNV, CDR2 YYDKDF (reference sequence). CDR3 length equals 13 residues.

Concerning this clone itself: At one end the junction does not follow the germline gene, possibly because of a read error. The chain uses TRBV7-7 and TRBJ2-5, with 8 bases lining up with TRBD2. The V gene's germline CDR1 is SSHAT and CDR2 FNYEAQ (reference sequence). This CDR3 region has 14 residues. In DNA, the CDR3 is TGTGCTAGCAGTCCAACACGGGGGGGAGAGACCCAGTACTTC. Its translation: CASSPTRGGETQYF.

In the case of this clone: Within the sample, other DNA sequences also encode this same CDR3. The rearrangement links TRBV9 to TRBJ2-2; D call uncertain. CDR1 and CDR2 from the germline V gene are SGDLS and YYNGEE. CDR3 length: 13 amino acids. Trimming took 1 base from V and 4 from J, leaving 5 bases between them. This CDR3 reads CASSVTGTGELFF. In DNA form, the CDR3 reads TGTGCCAGCAGCGTAACCGGCACCGGGGAGCTGTTTTTT.

This clone was found once. The chain has TRBV24-1 and TRBJ1-2; 7 positions match TRBD1. Losses at the gene ends were 7 bases for V and 9 bases for J; bases not matched to a gene: 4. Per germline, CDR1 KGHDR and CDR2 SFDVKD. The CDR3 extends over 11 amino acids. CDR3 in amino acids: CATSEGARYTF. CDR3 DNA sequence: TGTGCCACCAGCGAGGGGGCTCGCTACACCTTC.

This clone was seen more than once but under ten times. The chain links TRBV24-1 to TRBJ2-3; D perhaps matches TRBD1 (6 bases). Between the trimmed V and J ends, which lost 7 bases and 0 bases, there was a span of 10 bases. The CDR3 runs to 14 residues. Germline CDR1 KGHDR, CDR2 SFDVKD. The CDR3 DNA reads as TGTGCCACCAGCGACAGGACTAGCACAGATACGCAGTATTTT. Protein: CATSDRTSTDTQYF.

CDR3 amino acids: CAWSGDRGLHGYTF. The DNA of the CDR3 is TGTGCCTGGAGTGGGGACAGGGGACTCCATGGCTACACCTTC. V is TRBV30 and J is TRBJ1-2; 10 positions agree with TRBD1. Germline V gene lookup returns CDR1 GTSNPN and CDR2 SVGIG (reference sequence). This CDR3 is 14 amino acids long. Losses at the gene ends were 1 base for V and 6 bases for J; bases not matched to a gene: 5.

The V and J genes are TRBV7-9 and TRBJ1-6, with 7 bases that match TRBD1. This CDR3 region has 11 residues. Germline values: CDR1 SEHNR, CDR2 FQNEAQ (reference sequence). Trimming at V came to 4 bases and at J to 14 bases, leaving 2 bases not matched to a gene. The CDR3 DNA is TGTGCCAGCAGCTCCGGACAGGCCCTCCACTTT. It encodes CASSSGQALHF.

The chain is built from TRBV7-9 and TRBJ2-1, with 12 bases fitting TRBD2. After removal of 2 bases from V and 8 bases from J, the junction contained 7 bases not matched to a gene. Germline V gives CDR1 SEHNR, CDR2 FQNEAQ (reference sequence). The CDR3 is made up of 16 amino acids. The CDR3 spells CASSLPTSGSFDEQFF. The CDR3 DNA follows: TGTGCCAGCAGCTTACCGACTAGCGGGAGTTTCGATGAGCAGTTCTTC.

This chain connects TRBV10-2 to TRBJ2-2, with 12 positions matching TRBD2. V was clipped by 3 bases and J by 4 bases; unmatched bases: 9. Per germline, CDR1 WSHSY and CDR2 SAAADI. CDR3 length: 18 residues. As DNA, the CDR3 is TGCGCCAGCAGTGATTGGCTAGCGGGAGGGTCGGGCACCGGGGAGCTGTTTTTT. The encoded protein is CASSDWLAGGSGTGELFF.

This clone was observed a handful of times. V is TRBV29-1 and J is TRBJ1-3, with D perhaps TRBD1 (5 bases). The germline V gene has CDR1 SQVTM and CDR2 ANQGSEA. There are 13 residues in the CDR3. Trimming removed 7 bases at V and 4 bases at J, with 14 bases between. The CDR3 protein is CSAQGTFGNTIYF. CDR3 nucleotide sequence: TGCAGCGCTCAGGGAACATTCGGAAACACCATATATTTT. Together with reference TRBV29-1 and TRBJ1-3, the CDR3 gives the full variable domain: SAVISQKPSRDICQRGTSLTIQCQVDSQVTMMFWYRQQPGQSLTLIATANQGSEATYESGFVIDKFPISRPNLTFSTLTVSNMSPEDSSIYLCSAQGTFGNTIYFGEGSWLTVV.

V gene TRBV5-1 combines with J gene TRBJ1-1; 10 nucleotides match TRBD1. With V trimmed by 3 bases and J by 4 bases, 9 bases remained unmatched. The germline V gene encodes CDR1 SGHRS and CDR2 YFSETQ. The CDR3 loop spans 16 amino acids. The CDR3 spells CASSSTDRGPGTEAFF. DNA of the CDR3: TGCGCCAGCAGCTCAACTGACAGGGGGCCAGGCACTGAAGCTTTCTTT. Using reference TRBV5-1 and TRBJ1-1 for the parts outside the CDR3, the full variable domain is KAGVTQTPRYLIKTRGQQVTLSCSPISGHRSVSWYQQTPGQGLQFLFEYFSETQRNKGNFPGRFSGRQFSNSRSEMNVSTLELGDSALYLCASSSTDRGPGTEAFFGQGTRLTVV.

The rearrangement links TRBV7-2 to TRBJ1-3; 7 nucleotides agree with TRBD1. CDR1 is SGHTA and CDR2 is FQGNSA in the germline V gene. The CDR3 is 15 amino acids. V was pared by 3 bases and J by 1 base, with 3 bases of the junction left unmatched. Here the CDR3 DNA reads TGTGCCAGCAGCTTTACGACAGGGTCTGGAAACACCATATATTTT. It encodes CASSFTTGSGNTIYF. Full variable domain (outside the CDR3, taken from reference TRBV7-2 and TRBJ1-3): GAGVSQSPSNKVTEKGKDVELRCDPISGHTALYWYRQSLGQGLEFLIYFQGNSAPDKSGLPSDRFSAERTGGSVSTLTIQRTQQEDSAVYLCASSFTTGSGNTIYFGEGSWLTVV.

The chain links TRBV29-1 to TRBJ2-3; TRBD1 matches at 11 bases. Unmatched junction bases numbered 1, after V lost 7 bases and J lost 4 bases. The CDR3 has 12 residues. The V gene's germline CDR1 is SQVTM and CDR2 ANQGSEA. The CDR3 spells CSGTGGSDTQYF. The CDR3 coding sequence is TGCAGCGGGACAGGGGGCTCAGATACGCAGTATTTT.

A remark on this clone: Other DNA sequences in this specimen translate into the identical CDR3. V and J are TRBV5-1 and TRBJ1-4; 10 bases align to TRBD1. The CDR3 contains 15 residues. J was trimmed by 8 bases and V by 4 bases; bases with no gene match: 8. Looked up from germline, CDR1 is SGHRS and CDR2 is YFSETQ. CDR3 in DNA: TGCGCCAGCAGCCCTCGGACAGGGGGGCGCGAAAAACTGTTTTTT. Translation gives CASSPRTGGREKLFF.

The rearrangement uses TRBV19 and TRBJ2-1, with a weak D call TRBD1 (5 bases). V was clipped by 5 bases and J by 6 bases, with 17 bases between them. This CDR3 is 15 amino acids long. Germline V lookup: CDR1 LNHDA, CDR2 SQIVND (reference sequence). Written as DNA, the CDR3 is TGTGCCAGTAGTTATCTAGTGGGCAGGGTCAATGAGCAGTTCTTC. Amino acids: CASSYLVGRVNEQFF.

This clone has only one observation. J is TRBJ1-4 and V is TRBV12-3 or TRBV12-4; TRBD1 matches 9 bases. The V and J ends lost 3 bases and 15 bases, in that order; junction bases with no gene match: 8. The CDR3 loop spans 13 amino acids. The CDR3, as DNA: TGTGCCAGCAGTTTCGGGACAGGGCGATCAGTGTTTTTT. This codes for CASSFGTGRSVFF.

The chain carries TRBV19 and TRBJ1-3; D gene ambiguous. The length of the CDR3 is 13 residues. CDR1 is LNHDA, CDR2 SQIVND, per germline (reference sequence). Deletions cut 7 bases from V and 2 bases from J, with 9 bases between. CDR3 bases: TGTGCCAGTACGGTGGAGGCTGGAAACACCATATATTTT. Protein product: CASTVEAGNTIYF.